The next 7 T cell receptor beta chains were all read from a single sample in a study of CD8+CD57+ T cells in acquired aplastic anemia. CDR3 and TCR beta VDJ profiling relied on genomic DNA as the template. Via MiXCR, TCRdb re-called the reads, giving one row per CDR3 protein. The repertoire includes some 200,000 distinct CDR3 sequences, 65% of them detected once, and roughly 50% sits in the top ten. Sequencing was done on patients that had shown CD8+CD57+ cell expansion by flow cytometry. The specimen was sorted CD4+, CD8+, or CD8+CD57+ T cells (not recorded which) from PBMCs. The source of these receptors is a human donor with aplastic anemia.

In DNA, the CDR3 is TGTGCCAGCAGCCAGCAGGGAGTCCAAGAGACCCAGTACTTC. Amino acids: CASSQQGVQETQYF. This sequence joins TRBV3-1 and TRBJ2-5, with D perhaps given as TRBD1 or TRBD2 (5 bases each). The CDR3 runs 14 residues. V lost 3 bases and J 1 base, leaving 9 bases between the germline ends. Germline V CDR1 and CDR2: LGHDT, YNNKEL (reference sequence).

The chain uses TRBV5-1 and TRBJ2-1; 7 nucleotides agree with TRBD2. CDR1 and CDR2 from the germline V gene are SGHRS and YFSETQ. The CDR3 has 17 amino acids. J was trimmed by 0 bases and V by 0 bases; bases with no gene match: 6. The CDR3 protein is CASSLGAGLRSYNEQFF. DNA for the CDR3: TGCGCCAGCAGCTTGGGAGCGGGACTGCGCTCCTACAATGAGCAGTTCTTC.

The chain uses TRBV20-1 and TRBJ2-3; D not resolved. The CDR3 loop spans 14 amino acids. Trimming pared 4 bases from V and 4 bases from J, leaving 15 bases between. Per germline, CDR1 DFQATT and CDR2 SNEGSKA (reference sequence). As DNA, the CDR3 is TGCAGTGCTACCCCTGTCCTGCCGGCAGATACGCAGTATTTT. As protein: CSATPVLPADTQYF.

This clonotype was seen a few times. The chain employs TRBV2 and TRBJ2-3; no firm D call. Between the trimmed V and J ends, which lost 1 base and 2 bases, there was a span of 10 bases. Germline values: CDR1 SNHLY, CDR2 FYNNEI. This CDR3 comprises 15 residues. The CDR3 sequence is CASSEGFGITDTQYF. CDR3 bases: TGTGCCAGCAGTGAAGGCTTTGGGATCACAGATACGCAGTATTTT.

Concerning this clonotype itself: The junction departs from the called germline gene at one end, perhaps through a read error. The chain combines TRBV19 with TRBJ2-5; TRBD2 matches at 11 bases. CDR1 is LNHDA, CDR2 SQIVND, per germline (reference sequence). CDR3 size: 14 residues. The CDR3 nucleotides read TGTGCAAGTAAGGTAGCGGGGGGGCTAGAGACCCAGTACTTC. It is translated as CASKVAGGLETQYF.

The rearrangement links TRBV12-3 or TRBV12-4 to TRBJ2-6; D gene ambiguous. V lost 6 bases to trimming and J lost 4 bases, with 16 bases between them. The CDR3 is 16 amino acids. As DNA, the CDR3 is TGTGCCAGCAGCCTTGGTGGTGATTACGGGGCCAACGTCCTGACTTTC. This sequence encodes CASSLGGDYGANVLTF.

The rearrangement uses TRBV25-1 and TRBJ1-2; 7 nucleotides align to TRBD1. The junction had 8 bases not matched to a gene; V was cut back by 2 bases and J by 5 bases. From germline, CDR1 is MGHDK and CDR2 SYGVNS. This CDR3 region has 15 residues. The CDR3 nucleotides read TGTGCCAGCAGTGAACCCGGACAGGAGAGGTATGGCTACACCTTC. Amino acids: CASSEPGQERYGYTF.